This T cell receptor beta chain was found in a study of cytomegalovirus exposure and HLA in healthy donors. Study-level points and caveats: What a later analysis reportedly showed was that an Asian-associated ancestry cluster had fewer N-insertions than the roughly 720-donor mean. Available immune exposure information was restricted to CMV serostatus only.

The PCR made use of 60 Vbeta and 13 Jbeta primers. Clones were read by immunoSEQ multiplex PCR, and TCRdb kept only the in-frame ones, dropping some. The data contain 170,000 or so clones, approximately 80% of them singletons. Points on this clone: Its antigen is undetermined.

The germline V gene encodes CDR1 SGHRS and CDR2 YFSETQ. The CDR3 length is 12 residues. With V trimmed by 5 bases and J by 4 bases, 0 bases remained unmatched. The specimen sequenced was PBMCs. This sequence joins TRBV5-1 and TRBJ1-1, with TRBD1 identical over 9 bases. This TCR came from a woman between 45 and 65 years old in good health and CMV-seropositive. This chain's CDR3 is CASRQGATEAFF. In DNA form, the CDR3 reads TGCGCCAGCAGACAGGGGGCCACTGAAGCTTTCTTT.